These 31 T cell receptor beta chains came from one sample sequenced in a study of shared clonotypes between healthy human individuals (dated by TCRdb to 2020 to 2022). Library preparation used the immunoSEQ multiplex PCR assay. TCRdb mirrors the immuneACCESS table, restricted to in-frame sequences. Some clones are absent from its copies; in checked studies, under half trace to an unresolved V gene, and the reason for the others is unknown. This sample comprises about 480,000 clones, almost 80% of them detected only once. Jointly, the top ten make up around 12% of the sample. The sequenced material came from PBMCs. The receptors here all came from a woman aged 35 to 49 in good health. Some clones in this sample may be carry-over from other donors' samples.

This clone was seen repeatedly, ten times or more. This chain uses TRBV5-1 with TRBJ2-5; no reliable D call. Trimming shortened V by 0 bases and J by 4 bases, and 7 bases separated the two germline ends. There are 13 residues in the CDR3. The germline CDR1 and CDR2 sequences are SGHRS and YFSETQ. The CDR3 is CASSLEIAETQYF. In DNA form, the CDR3 reads TGCGCCAGCAGCTTGGAAATAGCAGAGACCCAGTACTTC.

The chain has TRBV6-5 and TRBJ2-7; the D is unclear. V was pared by 6 bases and J by 2 bases, with 14 bases between. The CDR3 is made up of 14 amino acids. Germline V lookup: CDR1 MNHEY, CDR2 SVGAGI. The CDR3 DNA sequence: TGTGCCAGCAGCGTCCCGGGCCGAACCTACGAGCAGTACTTC. Translated, it gives CASSVPGRTYEQYF.

The chain employs TRBV4-3 and TRBJ2-1, with a weak D call TRBD2 (6 bases). CDR3 length: 14 residues. Germline-derived CDR1 and CDR2 are LGHNA and YSLEER. Trimming stripped 1 base from V and 8 bases from J, with 12 bases between. CDR3 DNA: TGCGCCAGCAGCCAAGCTCTAGCGTCCGATGAGCAGTTCTTC. Protein: CASSQALASDEQFF.

The rearrangement joins TRBV28 to TRBJ1-3; 7 nucleotides agree with TRBD1. Germline V gives CDR1 MDHEN, CDR2 SYDVKM. Trimming at V came to 6 bases and at J to 10 bases, leaving 12 bases not matched to a gene. The CDR3 totals 14 residues. In nucleotides, the CDR3 is TGTGCCAGCAGCACCCCGGGACAGATGATAACCATATATTTT. Translated, it gives CASSTPGQMITIYF.

The chain couples TRBV5-6 to TRBJ2-1; D is possibly TRBD1 or TRBD2 (6 bases each). The CDR3 loop spans 14 amino acids. Germline V gives CDR1 SGHDT, CDR2 YYEEEE. V lost 1 base and J 13 bases, leaving 18 bases between the germline ends. The CDR3: CASSLSPRGTPQFF. CDR3 coding DNA: TGTGCCAGCAGCTTGTCCCCCCGGGGGACACCTCAGTTCTTC.

This clone was counted many times. The same CDR3 can be traced to other DNA sequences in this sample. V gene TRBV7-9 combines with J gene TRBJ2-6, with a weak D call TRBD2 (6 bases). Trimming left V 5 bases short and J 4 bases short, with 12 bases between. The CDR3 is 15 residues long. Germline assignment: CDR1 SEHNR and CDR2 FQNEAQ (reference sequence). CDR3 amino acids: CASSNRDLGANVLTF. In DNA, the CDR3 is TGTGCCAGCAGCAACCGGGACTTGGGGGCCAACGTCCTGACTTTC.

This clone was found once. The chain employs TRBV11-2 and TRBJ2-1; 14 bases align to TRBD2. Germline loops: CDR1 SGHAT, CDR2 FQNNGV. Trimming cost V 4 bases and J 10 bases; bases outside gene matches: 12. The CDR3 extends over 17 amino acids. The CDR3 sequence: CASSSLPGLAGVGEQFF. The CDR3 DNA follows: TGTGCCAGCAGCTCACTACCGGGACTAGCGGGAGTAGGGGAGCAGTTCTTC.

The genes are TRBV7-9 and TRBJ2-6; possibly TRBD1 or TRBD2 for D (5 bases each). The V end was cut by 3 bases, the J end by 3 bases, with 6 bases between. There are 14 residues in the CDR3. Germline CDR1 reads SEHNR; CDR2 reads FQNEAQ (reference sequence). CDR3 coding DNA: TGTGCCAGCAGCTTGGGGGATGGGGCCAACGTCCTGACTTTC. Translation gives CASSLGDGANVLTF.

V usage is TRBV7-9 and J usage is TRBJ2-1; no definite D call. V lost 3 bases, J lost 12 bases, and 15 bases lay in between. Germline V gives CDR1 SEHNR, CDR2 FQNEAQ (reference sequence). The CDR3 is 13 amino acids. The CDR3 DNA sequence: TGTGCCAGCAGCTTTGGTAAGGGCCTTGGGCAGTTCTTC. Amino acid sequence: CASSFGKGLGQFF.

The rearrangement joins TRBV7-9 to TRBJ2-1, with 7 bases identical to TRBD2. The germline V gene has CDR1 SEHNR and CDR2 FQNEAQ (reference sequence). The CDR3 has 16 amino acids. The junction had 10 bases not matched to a gene; V was cut back by 4 bases and J by 4 bases. The CDR3 is CASSSLWLADYNEQFF. The CDR3 DNA is TGTGCCAGCAGCTCGTTGTGGCTAGCGGATTACAATGAGCAGTTCTTC.

The genes are TRBV5-6 and TRBJ2-5; D is perhaps TRBD1 or TRBD2 (7 bases each). Trimming took off 0 bases at V and 5 bases at J, with 26 bases between the two ends. CDR3 length equals 19 residues. CDR1 and CDR2 from the germline V gene are SGHDT and YYEEEE. CDR3 protein: CASSLVGPPGGRRGETQYF. The CDR3 region has the DNA TGTGCCAGCAGCTTGGTGGGCCCCCCCGGGGGGCGCAGGGGGGAGACCCAGTACTTC.

The CDR3 sequence: CAISEDSGEQYF. CDR3 sequence (DNA): TGTGCCATCAGTGAGGACTCGGGAGAGCAGTACTTC. The chain combines TRBV10-3 with TRBJ2-5, with D possibly being TRBD2 (6 bases). Trimming took off 2 bases at V and 11 bases at J, with 12 bases between the two ends. The germline gives CDR1 ENHRY, CDR2 SYGVKD. The CDR3 extends over 12 amino acids.

The V call is TRBV14, the J call TRBJ1-2; TRBD1 matches at 7 bases. Germline trimming cut 5 bases from V and 2 bases from J; bases unmatched to any gene: 11. CDR1 and CDR2 from the germline V gene are SGHDN and FVKESK. The CDR3 runs to 16 residues. The CDR3: CASSTRGRDRNYGYTF. CDR3 nucleotides: TGTGCCAGCAGCACTAGGGGCCGGGACAGAAACTATGGCTACACCTTC.

In nucleotides, the CDR3 is TGTGCCTGGACCGCCAGCGGCTACGAGCAGTACTTC. This gives the protein CAWTASGYEQYF. The genes are TRBV30 and TRBJ2-7; perhaps TRBD2 as D (5 bases). The germline V gene has CDR1 GTSNPN and CDR2 SVGIG (reference sequence). CDR3 length equals 12 residues. V was pared by 4 bases and J by 3 bases, with 10 bases between.

V gene TRBV7-2 combines with J gene TRBJ2-5, with D possibly matching TRBD2 (7 bases). The V end was cut by 3 bases, the J end by 5 bases, with 16 bases between. CDR3 size: 15 residues. Looked up from germline, CDR1 is SGHTA and CDR2 is FQGNSA. In DNA form, the CDR3 reads TGTGCCAGCAGCTTCCCTACGGGGGGCGGGGAGACCCAGTACTTC. It translates to CASSFPTGGGETQYF.

This clone came up once. The chain recombines TRBV2 with TRBJ1-1, with TRBD1 identical over 10 bases. Germline CDR1 is SNHLY and CDR2 is FYNNEI. J lost 11 bases, V lost 3 bases, and 12 bases had no gene match. The CDR3 consists of 15 residues. DNA of the CDR3: TGTGCCAGCAGTGAGGAAGGGACAGGGGCCCAAAGGGCTTTCTTT. This gives the protein CASSEEGTGAQRAFF.

This clone was seen just once. The same CDR3 is also encoded by other DNA sequences in this sample. The chain employs TRBV5-6 and TRBJ2-7, with 7 positions matching TRBD2. The CDR3 spans 14 residues. V was clipped by 2 bases and J by 0 bases; unmatched bases: 2. Germline V gene sequence: CDR1 SGHDT, CDR2 YYEEEE. The CDR3 region is CASSFSGSSYEQYF. As DNA, the CDR3 is TGTGCCAGCAGCTTTAGCGGGTCCTCCTACGAGCAGTACTTC.

This chain connects TRBV14 to TRBJ2-1; 13 nucleotides line up with TRBD2. Per the germline V gene, CDR1 is SGHDN and CDR2 is FVKESK. With 4 bases clipped from V and 7 bases from J, the junction kept 1 base outside the gene matches. The CDR3 sequence is 14 residues long. CDR3 loop: CASSLTSGRNEQFF. CDR3 coding DNA: TGTGCCAGCAGCCTGACTAGCGGGAGGAATGAGCAGTTCTTC.

The chain uses TRBV25-1 and TRBJ1-2; D perhaps matches TRBD1 (5 bases). This CDR3 is built from 14 residues. In germline, CDR1 is MGHDK, CDR2 SYGVNS. Trimming stripped 3 bases from V and 6 bases from J, with 14 bases between. This CDR3 reads CASSDYTGSDGYTF. CDR3 DNA: TGTGCCAGCAGTGACTACACAGGTTCGGATGGCTACACCTTC.

Ten or more counts support this clone. V and J are TRBV6-5 and TRBJ2-7; D possibly corresponds to TRBD2 (5 bases). This CDR3 spans 11 amino acids. Per germline, CDR1 MNHEY and CDR2 SVGAGI. Trimming left V 9 bases short and J 4 bases short, with 10 bases between. The DNA for the CDR3 is TGTGCCAGTGGAAGGGAGTACGAGCAGTACTTC. This gives the protein CASGREYEQYF.

DNA for the CDR3: TGTGCCAGCAGCTTATATGGGGAGACCCAGTACTTC. It encodes CASSLYGETQYF. The J gene is TRBJ2-5, the V gene TRBV7-9; no clear D. The germline V and J ends were trimmed by 2 bases and 5 bases, with 6 bases remaining between them. This CDR3 comprises 12 residues. Germline-derived CDR1 and CDR2 are SEHNR and FQNEAQ (reference sequence).

The V call is TRBV6-6, the J call TRBJ2-1, with TRBD2 identical over 11 bases. The V segment lost 0 bases and the J segment 10 bases; nucleotides outside the gene matches: 2. CDR1 and CDR2 from the germline V gene are MNHNY and SVGAGI (reference sequence). The CDR3 is made up of 14 amino acids. The CDR3 reads CASSYSRLAGEQFF. The CDR3, as DNA: TGTGCCAGCAGTTACTCGAGACTAGCGGGGGAGCAGTTCTTC.

The gene calls are TRBV15 and TRBJ2-1, with D unresolved. V was shortened by 4 bases and J by 2 bases, with 9 bases between the two germline ends. This CDR3 is 14 amino acids long. Germline CDR1 LNHNV, CDR2 YYDKDF (reference sequence). As DNA, the CDR3 is TGTGCCACCAGCACCCCGGTTGCCTACAATGAGCAGTTCTTC. Translating it yields CATSTPVAYNEQFF.

CDR3 region: CASSVDYPGGELFF. DNA of the CDR3: TGTGCCAGCAGTGTGGACTACCCGGGGGGGGAGCTGTTTTTT. The chain joins TRBV6-5 to TRBJ2-2, with D possibly TRBD2 on 6 matching bases. V lost 5 bases, J lost 8 bases, and 15 bases lay in between. The V gene's germline CDR1 is MNHEY and CDR2 SVGAGI. The CDR3 is 14 residues long.

CDR3 coding DNA: TGTGCCAGCAGTAAGTACAGGGATCAGCCCCAGCATTTT. Its protein product is CASSKYRDQPQHF. The chain uses TRBV28 and TRBJ1-5; possible D gene TRBD1, 6 bases. Germline V gene lookup returns CDR1 MDHEN and CDR2 SYDVKM. The V end lost 5 bases, the J end lost 5 bases, and 10 bases lay between the germline ends. This CDR3 has 13 residues. Together with reference TRBV28 and TRBJ1-5, the CDR3 gives the full variable domain: DVKVTQSSRYLVKRTGEKVFLECVQDMDHENMFWYRQDPGLGLRLIYFSYDVKMKEKGDIPEGYSVSREKKERFSLILESASTNQTSMYLCASSKYRDQPQHFGDGTRLSIL.

The chain has TRBV6-5 and TRBJ2-5, with TRBD1 matching 9 bases. The J call is in doubt because the DNA end fits TRBJ2-7 better. Germline V gene lookup returns CDR1 MNHEY and CDR2 SVGAGI. This CDR3 spans 12 amino acids. The DNA of the CDR3 is TGTGCCAGCGGGATGACAGGGGGCGAGCAGTACTTC. It codes for CASGMTGGEQYF.

This clone showed up just once. Other DNA variants within this sample encode the same CDR3. CDR3 amino acids: CASSLGRNTEAFF. As DNA, the CDR3 is TGTGCCAGCAGCTTAGGGCGGAACACTGAAGCTTTCTTT. The V gene is TRBV7-8, the J gene TRBJ1-1; D remains ambiguous. The CDR3 contains 13 residues. V was cut by 1 base and J by 1 base, with 4 bases left in between. Germline V gene data show CDR1 as SGHVS and CDR2 as FQNEAQ.

DNA for the CDR3: TGTGCCAGCAGCTTAGGTGTAACAGGGGGACTCTACGAGCAGTACTTC. It encodes CASSLGVTGGLYEQYF. The V gene is TRBV7-8, the J gene TRBJ2-7; 8 positions match TRBD1. J was trimmed by 3 bases and V by 1 base; bases with no gene match: 8. Per germline, CDR1 SGHVS and CDR2 FQNEAQ. This CDR3 contains 16 residues.

The J gene is TRBJ2-7, the V gene TRBV7-2; D unclear. Per germline, CDR1 SGHTA and CDR2 FQGNSA. Trimming removed 5 bases from V and 5 bases from J, with 13 bases in between. The CDR3 is 13 amino acids. The CDR3 region is CASSLRQEHEQYF. CDR3 nucleotides: TGTGCCAGCAGCCTCCGTCAAGAACACGAGCAGTACTTC.

About this clone itself: This may be a read error: a much more frequent sequence differs by one nucleotide. The same CDR3 is also encoded by other DNA sequences in this sample. The gene calls are TRBV5-4 and TRBJ2-3, with D possibly TRBD2 on 6 matching bases. V lost 8 bases, J lost 6 bases, and 19 bases lay in between. The length of the CDR3 is 14 residues. CDR1 is SGHNT and CDR2 is YYREEE in the germline V gene (reference sequence). CDR3 region: CASSGRAAGDTQYF. CDR3 DNA sequence: TGTGCCAGTAGCGGCCGGGCCGCTGGGGATACGCAGTATTTT.

The chain has TRBV5-4 and TRBJ2-1; 8 bases match TRBD2. CDR3 length: 20 residues. Germline CDR1 and CDR2: SGHNT and YYREEE (reference sequence). J lost 0 bases, V lost 4 bases, and 18 bases had no gene match. CDR3 sequence: CASSPPPGLVGRNSYNEQFF. DNA of the CDR3: TGTGCCAGCAGCCCCCCGCCGGGACTAGTCGGGCGAAACTCCTACAATGAGCAGTTCTTC. The entire variable domain, with the rest obtained from reference TRBV5-4 and TRBJ2-1, is as follows: ETGVTQSPTHLIKTRGQQVTLRCSSQSGHNTVSWYQQALGQGPQFIFQYYREEENGRGNFPPRFSGLQFPNYSSELNVNALELDDSALYLCASSPPPGLVGRNSYNEQFFGPGTRLTVL.